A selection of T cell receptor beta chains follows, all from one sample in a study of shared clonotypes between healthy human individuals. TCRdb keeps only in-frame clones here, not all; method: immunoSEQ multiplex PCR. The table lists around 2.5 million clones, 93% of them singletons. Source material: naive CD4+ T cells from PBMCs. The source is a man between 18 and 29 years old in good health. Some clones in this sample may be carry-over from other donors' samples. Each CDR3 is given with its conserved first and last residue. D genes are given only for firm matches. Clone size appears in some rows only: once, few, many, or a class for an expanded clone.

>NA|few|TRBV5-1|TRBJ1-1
CASSEQATDTEAFF
TGCGCCAGCAGCGAGCAGGCGACGGACACTGAAGCTTTCTTT
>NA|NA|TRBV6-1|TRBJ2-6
CASNLTPAGANVLTF
TGTGCCAGCAATCTCACTCCCGCGGGGGCCAACGTCCTGACTTTC
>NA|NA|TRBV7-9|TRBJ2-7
CASSLEGSGPLRVEQYF
TGTGCCAGCAGCTTAGAGGGTAGCGGACCGCTACGTGTCGAGCAGTACTTC
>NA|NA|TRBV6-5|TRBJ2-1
CASRTHRVAYNEQFF
TGTGCCAGCAGGACACACAGGGTAGCCTACAATGAGCAGTTCTTC
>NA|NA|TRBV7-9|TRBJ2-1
CASSLDHPTFSEQFF
TGTGCCAGCAGCTTGGATCACCCGACCTTTTCTGAGCAGTTCTTC
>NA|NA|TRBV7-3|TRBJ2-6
CASGARGSGANVLTF
TGTGCCAGCGGCGCTAGAGGCTCTGGGGCCAACGTCCTGACTTTC
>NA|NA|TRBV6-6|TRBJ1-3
CASSPRPSSGNTIYF
TGTGCCAGCAGTCCTAGACCCAGCTCTGGAAACACCATATATTTT
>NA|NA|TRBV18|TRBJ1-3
CASSPRRVDGNSGNTIYF
TGTGCCAGCTCACCACGGCGCGTGGACGGAAACTCTGGAAACACCATATATTTT
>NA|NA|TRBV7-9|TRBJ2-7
CASSNRQASYEQYF
TGTGCCAGCAGCAATCGACAGGCCTCCTACGAGCAGTACTTC
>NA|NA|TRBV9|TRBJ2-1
CASSVGNRNNEQFF
TGTGCCAGCAGCGTAGGTAATAGGAACAATGAGCAGTTCTTC
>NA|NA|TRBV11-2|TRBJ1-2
CASSQAQDYGYTF
TGTGCCAGCAGCCAAGCCCAAGACTATGGCTACACCTTC
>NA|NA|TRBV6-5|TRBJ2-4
CASSSSRDIQYF
TGTGCCAGCAGTTCATCCCGTGACATTCAGTACTTC
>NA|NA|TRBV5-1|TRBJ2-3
CASSFGVIGTDTQYF
TGCGCCAGCAGCTTTGGGGTAATTGGCACAGATACGCAGTATTTT
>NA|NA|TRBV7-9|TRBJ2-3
CASSLLGTDTQYF
TGTGCCAGCAGCTTATTGGGGACAGATACGCAGTATTTT
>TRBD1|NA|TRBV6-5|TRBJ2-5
CASSRDSRGQETQYF
TGTGCCAGCAGTCGGGACAGCCGTGGGCAAGAGACCCAGTACTTC
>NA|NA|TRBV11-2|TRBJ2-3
CASSLGTGTDTQYF
TGTGCCAGCAGCTTAGGGACGGGTACAGATACGCAGTATTTT
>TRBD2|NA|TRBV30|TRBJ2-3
CAWSPGLAGVGDTQYF
TGTGCCTGGAGCCCCGGACTAGCGGGAGTTGGGGATACGCAGTATTTT
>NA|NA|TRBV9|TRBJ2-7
CASSLRDGAYEQYF
TGTGCCAGCAGCCTAAGGGACGGAGCCTACGAGCAGTACTTC
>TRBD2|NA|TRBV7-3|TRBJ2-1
CASSPGPSGRNFNEQFF
TGTGCCAGCAGCCCCGGCCCTAGCGGGAGGAATTTCAATGAGCAGTTCTTC
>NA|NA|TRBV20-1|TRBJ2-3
CSAGSTDTQYF
TGCAGTGCTGGGAGCACAGATACGCAGTATTTT
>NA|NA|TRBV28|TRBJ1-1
CASSPGAANTEAFF
TGTGCCAGCAGCCCGGGGGCAGCGAACACTGAAGCTTTCTTT
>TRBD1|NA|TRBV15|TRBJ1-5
CATSRTGQYNQPQHF
TGTGCCACCAGCAGAACGGGACAGTACAATCAGCCCCAGCATTTT
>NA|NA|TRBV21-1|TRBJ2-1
CASSKTTSGKYNEQFF
TGTGCCAGCAGCAAAACGACTAGCGGGAAATACAATGAGCAGTTCTTC
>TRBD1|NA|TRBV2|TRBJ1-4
CATQGPGNEKLFF
TGTGCCACACAGGGGCCGGGTAATGAAAAACTGTTTTTT
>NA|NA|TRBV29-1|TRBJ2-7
CSAGWEDGEQYF
TGCAGCGCGGGGTGGGAAGACGGCGAGCAGTACTTC
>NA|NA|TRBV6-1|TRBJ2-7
CASNRQPLGEQYF
TGTGCCAGCAATCGACAGCCCCTCGGCGAGCAGTACTTC
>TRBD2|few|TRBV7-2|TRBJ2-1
CASSPGTSGSNEQFF
TGTGCCAGCAGCCCCGGGACTAGCGGGAGCAATGAGCAGTTCTTC
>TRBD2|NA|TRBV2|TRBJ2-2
CASSEVRLAGGTGELFF
TGTGCCAGCAGTGAAGTAAGACTAGCGGGAGGGACCGGGGAGCTGTTTTTT
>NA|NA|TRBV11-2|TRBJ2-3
CASSLAFRSTDTQYF
TGTGCCAGCAGCTTAGCTTTTAGAAGCACAGATACGCAGTATTTT
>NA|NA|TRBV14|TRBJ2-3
CASSLNGDTQYF
TGTGCCAGCAGCTTGAACGGCGATACGCAGTATTTT
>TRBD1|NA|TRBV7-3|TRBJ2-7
CASSTTGGEQYF
TGTGCCAGCAGCACAACAGGGGGCGAGCAGTACTTC
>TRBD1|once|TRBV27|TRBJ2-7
CASSSSDRVSLYEQYF
TGTGCCAGCAGTTCCTCGGACAGGGTGTCCCTCTACGAGCAGTACTTC
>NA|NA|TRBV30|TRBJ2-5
CAWSLMMGETQYF
TGTGCCTGGTCCCTGATGATGGGGGAGACCCAGTACTTC